This T cell receptor beta chain is drawn from a study of cytomegalovirus exposure and HLA in healthy donors. Primers: 60 Vbeta forward and 13 Jbeta reverse. This table comes from immunoSEQ multiplex PCR, and its TCRdb copy is limited to in-frame clones, with some not included. Of about 200,000 clones detected, about 75% appear once; the ten largest clones hold roughly 2%. The clonotype comes from a man aged 18 to 29 in good health and CMV-seronegative. The material sequenced was PBMCs.

CDR3: CASSIAGDYNEQFF. Here the CDR3 DNA reads TGTGCCAGTAGTATAGCGGGGGATTACAATGAGCAGTTCTTC. The chain carries TRBV19 and TRBJ2-1; D possibly corresponds to TRBD2 (6 bases). Trimming shortened V by 1 base and J by 4 bases, and 8 bases separated the two germline ends. The CDR3 loop spans 14 amino acids. From germline, CDR1 is LNHDA and CDR2 SQIVND (reference sequence).